The entry below gives a single TCR beta chain sequence along with its context. Its matching antigen is unknown. This may be a read error: a much more frequent sequence differs by one nucleotide. This library used around 400 ng RNA and molecular barcoded adaptors spanning alpha/delta and beta/gamma chains. One entry per CDR3 protein, called by TCRdb with MiXCR from the reads. This sample yields approximately 61,000 distinct CDR3 sequences, of which about 19% are seen a single time; around 15% belongs to the top ten. Every patient had bone marrow sampled while the disease was active. The data were obtained in a study of read filtering for tumor transcriptome and immune sequencing. Whole-study findings and limits: About four fifths of IR-seq clonotypes had one read, totaling around 4% of reads; RNA-seq: approximately 75% and 45%. Compared with RNA-seq, IR-seq gave much higher clonotype depth and reliability.

The V segment lost 7 bases and the J segment 4 bases; nucleotides outside the gene matches: 9. CDR1 is SGDLS and CDR2 is YYNGEE in the germline V gene. The CDR3 sequence is 15 residues long. Sequencing was carried out using a population of CD138-negative cells sorted from bone marrow. The chain recombines TRBV9 with TRBJ2-1, with 9 nucleotides matching TRBD2. This receptor was identified in a donor at least 40 years old with multiple myeloma. The DNA for the CDR3 is TGTGCCAGCGGTGAGACTAGCGGAGAGTACAATGAGCAGTTCTTC. Its protein product is CASGETSGEYNEQFF. The full variable domain, with the rest looked up from reference TRBV9 and TRBJ2-1, is DSGVTQTPKHLITATGQRVTLRCSPRSGDLSVYWYQQSLDQGLQFLIQYYNGEERAKGNILERFSAQQFPDLHSELNLSSLELGDSALYFCASGETSGEYNEQFFGPGTRLTVL.